The 31 T cell receptor beta chains below come from one sample, sequenced in a study of T-cell reconstitution after alpha-beta-depleted transplantation in children. This sample's TCRbeta library carried unique molecular identifier barcodes. TCRdb re-derived calls from the PCR reads in MiXCR, one entry per CDR3 protein. The profile covers 700,000 to 950,000 distinct CDR3 sequences, with less than 20% appearing a single time and approximately 5% taken by the ten largest. The sample in question was PBMCs, mostly from graft donor cells, obtained 360 days after TCRalphabeta/CD19-depleted stem cell transplant. The receptor set was obtained from a male patient under 18 who had a stem cell transplant for acute lymphoblastic leukemia, so the T cells may come from the graft donor.

This chain uses TRBV29-1 with TRBJ1-5; 11 bases fit TRBD1. There are 15 residues in the CDR3. Trimming cost V 4 bases and J 7 bases; bases outside gene matches: 9. Germline CDR1 and CDR2: SQVTM and ANQGSEA. The CDR3 spells CSVGGTGTGGQPQHF. The CDR3 region has the DNA TGCAGCGTTGGAGGGACCGGGACAGGGGGACAGCCCCAGCATTTT.

The chain has TRBV12-3 or TRBV12-4 and TRBJ1-2; no reliable D call. Trimming took 5 bases from V and 5 from J, leaving 12 bases between them. This CDR3 spans 13 amino acids. For the CDR3, the DNA is TGTGCCAGCAGTGTGGAAGGGCTGTATGGCTACACCTTC. As protein: CASSVEGLYGYTF.

The CDR3 DNA reads TGCGCCAGCAGCTTAAGGGGTCGCCAAGCCTACAATGAGCAGTTCTTC. Translating it yields CASSLRGRQAYNEQFF. J is TRBJ2-1 and V is TRBV5-1; a weak D match, TRBD1 (5 bases). V was shortened by 2 bases and J by 2 bases, with 14 bases between the two germline ends. The CDR3 length is 16 residues. Germline CDR1 SGHRS, CDR2 YFSETQ.

This clonotype was found many times. CDR3 coding DNA: TGTGCCAGCAGTAAGACCTCGTACAATGAGCAGTTCTTC. Translated: CASSKTSYNEQFF. The chain recombines TRBV27 with TRBJ2-1; D is uncertain. From germline, CDR1 is MNHEY and CDR2 SMNVEV (reference sequence). V was shortened by 5 bases and J by 4 bases, with 9 bases between the two germline ends. The CDR3 has 13 residues.

Comments on this clonotype: Sequence at one end of the junction differs from germline and may be a read error. This chain uses TRBV7-8 with TRBJ2-1, with a tentative D call TRBD1 (5 bases). The length of the CDR3 is 12 residues. Germline V CDR1 and CDR2: SGHVS, FQNEAQ. The CDR3 bases are TGTGCCAGCAGCTTAGCAGGGGCTGAGCAGTTATTC. Protein product: CASSLAGAEQLF.

This clonotype was recorded at least ten times. This chain uses TRBV20-1 with TRBJ1-4; no definite D call. CDR3 length: 12 residues. Trimming removed 6 bases at V and 8 bases at J, with 13 bases between. The germline V gene encodes CDR1 DFQATT and CDR2 SNEGSKA (reference sequence). CDR3 residues: CSATWAGEKLFF. CDR3 bases: TGCAGTGCCACATGGGCGGGCGAAAAACTGTTTTTT.

The J gene is TRBJ2-7, the V gene TRBV5-1; 7 nucleotides match TRBD1. The CDR3 totals 14 residues. Germline V lookup: CDR1 SGHRS, CDR2 YFSETQ. V was clipped by 0 bases and J by 10 bases; unmatched bases: 10. The CDR3 nucleotides read TGCGCCAGCAGCTTGGAGGGGGCCAGTGGGGAACAGTACTTC. Translated, it gives CASSLEGASGEQYF.

This clonotype was observed a few times. V gene TRBV2 combines with J gene TRBJ2-2; D call uncertain. CDR1 and CDR2 (germline): SNHLY, FYNNEI. Trimming stripped 4 bases from V and 4 bases from J, with 13 bases between. This CDR3 contains 15 residues. Here the CDR3 DNA reads TGTGCCAGCAGTGCAGAAAACCTCCCCACCGGGGAGCTGTTTTTT. Encoded protein: CASSAENLPTGELFF.

Ten or more counts support this clonotype. The chain links TRBV27 to TRBJ2-7; 8 bases align to TRBD1. The CDR3 totals 13 residues. Germline-derived CDR1 and CDR2 are MNHEY and SMNVEV (reference sequence). Losses at the gene ends were 2 bases for V and 4 bases for J; bases not matched to a gene: 1. Here the CDR3 reads CASSLQGAYEQYF. CDR3 coding DNA: TGTGCCAGCAGTTTACAGGGGGCTTACGAGCAGTACTTC.

This clonotype was found a few times. V gene TRBV4-1 combines with J gene TRBJ2-1; 8 bases align to TRBD2. There are 19 residues in the CDR3. Germline CDR1 MGHRA, CDR2 YSYEKL. With V trimmed by 3 bases and J by 0 bases, 13 bases remained unmatched. CDR3 sequence (DNA): TGCGCCAGCAGCCACGGGGGGGAGGGCTTATCGAGCTCCTACAATGAGCAGTTCTTC. Protein: CASSHGGEGLSSSYNEQFF.

This clonotype was seen repeatedly, ten times or more. The V call is TRBV21-1, the J call TRBJ2-7; TRBD2, as called in the table, went unchecked against the DNA. TRBV21-1 is a pseudogene. This CDR3 spans 15 amino acids. The CDR3 DNA sequence: TGTGCCAGCAGTATTCTCAACCCGAGGGCATCCGAGCAGTACTTC. Translation gives CASSILNPRASEQYF.

In this sample, this clonotype turned up a few times. The chain carries TRBV29-1 and TRBJ1-1; D is unclear. Germline lookup yields CDR1 SQVTM and CDR2 ANQGSEA. V lost 3 bases and J 0 bases, leaving 5 bases between the germline ends. This CDR3 contains 12 residues. CDR3 residues: CSVDPVNTEAFF. DNA of the CDR3: TGCAGCGTTGACCCGGTGAACACTGAAGCTTTCTTT.

This clonotype showed up many times. The rearrangement joins TRBV4-1 to TRBJ2-7, with 11 bases that match TRBD2. There are 17 residues in the CDR3. V lost 1 base to trimming and J lost 2 bases; unmatched junction nucleotides: 7. In germline, CDR1 is MGHRA, CDR2 YSYEKL. CDR3 protein: CASSQGSGTSGTYEQYF. The CDR3 DNA reads as TGCGCCAGCAGCCAAGGATCCGGGACTAGCGGCACCTACGAGCAGTACTTC.

The rearrangement links TRBV11-2 to TRBJ2-5; 12 bases fit TRBD2. The CDR3 length is 19 residues. V trimming: 0 bases; J trimming: 5 bases; junction bases outside the gene matches: 13. From germline, CDR1 is SGHAT and CDR2 FQNNGV. CDR3 bases: TGTGCCAGCAGCTTAGATCAGGCTAGCGGGAGGGCCGAAGGGGAGACCCAGTACTTC. Protein: CASSLDQASGRAEGETQYF.

On this clonotype: This clone may be a read error of a much larger clone one base away. Lacking the conserved final phenylalanine or tryptophan, this CDR3 likely reflects a read error. The rearrangement joins TRBV9 to TRBJ2-3; 11 nucleotides match TRBD2. The V segment lost 3 bases and the J segment 2 bases; nucleotides outside the gene matches: 2. The germline V gene encodes CDR1 SGDLS and CDR2 YYNGEE. This CDR3 has 15 amino acids. The CDR3 bases are TGTGCCAGCAGCGCTAGCGGGAGGAACACAGATACGCAGTATTTA. Translation: CASSASGRNTDTQYL.

This clonotype came up a few times. This chain uses TRBV11-2 with TRBJ2-1, with D perhaps given as TRBD1 or TRBD2 (7 bases each). CDR3 length: 13 residues. CDR1 SGHAT and CDR2 FQNNGV come from the germline V gene. V dropped 4 bases and J dropped 15 bases, with 19 bases sitting between them. The CDR3 loop is CASSSRGGGSWFF. The CDR3 DNA is TGTGCCAGCAGCTCCAGGGGGGGCGGGAGTTGGTTCTTC.

The chain carries TRBV18 and TRBJ1-1; D is unclear. CDR3 length equals 14 residues. Germline V CDR1 and CDR2: KGHSH, LQKENI. Trimming took off 3 bases at V and 3 bases at J, with 11 bases between the two ends. CDR3 protein: CASSPGRTYTEAFF. The CDR3, as DNA: TGTGCCAGCTCACCCGGACGGACTTACACTGAAGCTTTCTTT.

The chain recombines TRBV5-1 with TRBJ2-5; tentative D call: TRBD2 (5 bases). The V gene lost 4 bases and the J gene lost 0 bases, with 13 bases spanning the gap. Germline CDR1 SGHRS, CDR2 YFSETQ. The CDR3 runs 15 residues. The CDR3: CASSLLGYHQETQYF. CDR3 nucleotide sequence: TGCGCCAGCAGCCTACTAGGATACCACCAAGAGACCCAGTACTTC.

The chain couples TRBV11-1 to TRBJ2-7; no clear D. The germline V gene has CDR1 SGHAT and CDR2 FQDESV (reference sequence). Trimming took off 2 bases at V and 0 bases at J, with 5 bases between the two ends. The length of the CDR3 is 13 residues. The CDR3 region has the DNA TGTGCCAGCAGCTTATACAACTCCTACGAGCAGTACTTC. It is translated as CASSLYNSYEQYF.

V is TRBV5-1 and J is TRBJ2-3, with 8 bases aligning to TRBD2. CDR3 size: 14 residues. Germline values: CDR1 SGHRS, CDR2 YFSETQ. V dropped 5 bases and J dropped 6; count of bases not matched to a gene: 8. CDR3: CASREAGARDTQYF. CDR3 nucleotide sequence: TGCGCCAGCAGGGAAGCGGGAGCCCGGGATACGCAGTATTTT.

This chain connects TRBV30 to TRBJ1-2, with a possible D match to TRBD1 (5 bases). This CDR3 contains 11 residues. Germline V gene data show CDR1 as GTSNPN and CDR2 as SVGIG (reference sequence). V was cut by 2 bases and J by 7 bases, with 8 bases left in between. CDR3 residues: CAWSRGLGYTF. CDR3 coding DNA: TGTGCCTGGAGTAGGGGACTTGGCTACACCTTC.

The rearrangement uses TRBV10-2 and TRBJ2-7; 11 positions agree with TRBD2. The V and J ends lost 10 bases and 4 bases, in that order; junction bases with no gene match: 12. CDR1 WSHSY and CDR2 SAAADI come from the germline V gene. The CDR3 runs to 15 residues. The CDR3 DNA follows: TGCGCCACCCTGCCGACTAGCGGGACCCTATACGAGCAGTACTTC. Amino acids: CATLPTSGTLYEQYF.

This clonotype has ten or more counts. The J gene is TRBJ2-7, the V gene TRBV19, with TRBD2 matching 8 bases. The CDR3 sequence is 15 residues long. Germline lookup yields CDR1 LNHDA and CDR2 SQIVND (reference sequence). V was pared by 3 bases and J by 5 bases, with 9 bases of the junction left unmatched. CDR3: CASSITTSAWDEQYF. The CDR3 DNA follows: TGTGCCAGTAGTATCACGACTAGCGCGTGGGACGAGCAGTACTTC.

This clonotype occurred a few times. The J gene is TRBJ2-7, the V gene TRBV4-1, with D tentatively TRBD1 (6 bases). This CDR3 region has 12 residues. The ends were cut back, 2 bases at V and 6 bases at J, with 8 bases in the middle. The germline V gene has CDR1 MGHRA and CDR2 YSYEKL. The CDR3 reads CASSQTGSEQYF. The CDR3 coding sequence is TGCGCCAGCAGCCAAACAGGGTCCGAGCAGTACTTC.

This clonotype was observed a handful of times. The rearrangement uses TRBV27 and TRBJ2-7, with D possibly called TRBD1 or TRBD2 (7 bases each). Germline lookup yields CDR1 MNHEY and CDR2 SMNVEV (reference sequence). Trimming took 4 bases from V and 3 from J, leaving 22 bases between them. CDR3 length: 17 residues. In nucleotides, the CDR3 is TGTGCCAGCAGTTCCCCTAGCAGGGGGAGGGCCGACTACGAGCAGTACTTC. Protein: CASSSPSRGRADYEQYF.

The gene calls are TRBV5-1 and TRBJ2-7; tentatively, D is TRBD1 (6 bases). With 3 bases removed from V and 5 bases from J, the gap between germline ends came to 15 bases. The V gene's germline CDR1 is SGHRS and CDR2 YFSETQ. CDR3 length: 14 amino acids. In nucleotides, the CDR3 is TGCGCCAGCAGCTCAACCAGGGGTTTGAACGAGCAGTACTTC. Protein product: CASSSTRGLNEQYF.

J is TRBJ1-5 and V is TRBV5-1; the match to TRBD1 covers 7 bases. The ends lost 2 bases at V and 4 bases at J; junction bases unmatched: 6. The CDR3 is made up of 15 amino acids. Germline loops: CDR1 SGHRS, CDR2 YFSETQ. The CDR3 DNA reads TGCGCCAGCAGCTTAGGGGACAGTATGAATCAGCCCCAGCATTTT. Its translation: CASSLGDSMNQPQHF.

This chain uses TRBV19 with TRBJ2-2, with 7 positions matching TRBD1. The V and J ends lost 6 bases and 0 bases, in that order; junction bases with no gene match: 7. The CDR3 runs to 16 residues. Looked up from germline, CDR1 is LNHDA and CDR2 is SQIVND (reference sequence). CDR3 nucleotides: TGTGCCAGTAGGCCGACAGGGATCGCGAACACCGGGGAGCTGTTTTTT. The encoded protein is CASRPTGIANTGELFF.

This rearrangement joins TRBV28 to TRBJ1-4, with D unresolved. Germline CDR1 MDHEN, CDR2 SYDVKM. The CDR3 has 13 amino acids. Between the trimmed V and J ends, which lost 3 bases and 6 bases, there was a span of 8 bases. CDR3 in amino acids: CASSFHYDEKLFF. The CDR3 DNA reads TGTGCCAGCAGTTTCCATTATGATGAAAAACTGTTTTTT.

V gene TRBV28 combines with J gene TRBJ2-7, with TRBD2 matching over 8 bases. This CDR3 region has 16 residues. The V gene end was trimmed by 5 bases and the J gene end by 1 base; junction bases not matched to a gene: 10. CDR1 is MDHEN, CDR2 SYDVKM, per germline. DNA for the CDR3: TGTGCCAGCAGTAGGGCAGAGCGGGAGAGTTCCTACGAGCAGTACTTC. This codes for CASSRAERESSYEQYF.

The CDR3 spells CASRNRARAIPGLDLEQYF. The DNA for the CDR3 is TGTGCCAGCAGGAACCGGGCCAGGGCCATCCCGGGACTAGACTTGGAGCAGTACTTC. The genes are TRBV2 and TRBJ2-7; 8 positions agree with TRBD2. The CDR3 is 19 amino acids. The trim removed 6 bases at V and 7 bases at J, leaving 26 bases unmatched. Germline values: CDR1 SNHLY, CDR2 FYNNEI.